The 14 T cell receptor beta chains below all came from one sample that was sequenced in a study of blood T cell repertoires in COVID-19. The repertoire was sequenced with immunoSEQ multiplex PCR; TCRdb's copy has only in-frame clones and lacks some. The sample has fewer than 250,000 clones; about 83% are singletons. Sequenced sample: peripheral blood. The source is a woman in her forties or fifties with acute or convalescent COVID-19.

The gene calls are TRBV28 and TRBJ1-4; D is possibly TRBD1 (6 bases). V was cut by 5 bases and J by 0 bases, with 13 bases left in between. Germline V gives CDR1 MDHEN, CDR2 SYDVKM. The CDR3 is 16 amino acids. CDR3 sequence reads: CASSPLTGTTNEKLFF. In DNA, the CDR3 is TGTGCCAGCAGTCCGCTAACAGGGACAACTAATGAAAAACTGTTTTTT.

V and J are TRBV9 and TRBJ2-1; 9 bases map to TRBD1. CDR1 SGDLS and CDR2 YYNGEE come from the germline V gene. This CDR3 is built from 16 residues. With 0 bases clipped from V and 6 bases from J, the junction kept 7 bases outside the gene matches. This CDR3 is CASSVGGGQGSNEQFF. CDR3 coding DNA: TGTGCCAGCAGCGTAGGAGGGGGACAGGGAAGCAATGAGCAGTTCTTC.

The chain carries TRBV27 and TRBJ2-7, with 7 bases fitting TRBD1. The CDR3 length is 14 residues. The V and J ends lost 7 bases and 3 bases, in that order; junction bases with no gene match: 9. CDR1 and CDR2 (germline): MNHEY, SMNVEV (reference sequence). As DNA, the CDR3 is TGTGCCAGCACGCACTTAGGGACAGACTACGAGCAGTACTTC. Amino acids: CASTHLGTDYEQYF.

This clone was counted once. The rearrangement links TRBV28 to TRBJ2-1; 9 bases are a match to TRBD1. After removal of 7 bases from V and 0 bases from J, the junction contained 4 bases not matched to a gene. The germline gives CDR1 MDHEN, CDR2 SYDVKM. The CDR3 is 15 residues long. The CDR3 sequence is CASTGQGSSYNEQFF. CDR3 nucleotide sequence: TGTGCCAGCACCGGACAGGGGAGCTCCTACAATGAGCAGTTCTTC. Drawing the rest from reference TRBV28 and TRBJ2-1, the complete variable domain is DVKVTQSSRYLVKRTGEKVFLECVQDMDHENMFWYRQDPGLGLRLIYFSYDVKMKEKGDIPEGYSVSREKKERFSLILESASTNQTSMYLCASTGQGSSYNEQFFGPGTRLTVL.

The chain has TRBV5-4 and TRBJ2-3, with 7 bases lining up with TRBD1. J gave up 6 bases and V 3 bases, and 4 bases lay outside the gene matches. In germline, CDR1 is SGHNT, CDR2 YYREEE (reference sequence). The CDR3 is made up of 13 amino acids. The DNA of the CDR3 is TGTGCCAGCAGCTCAGGGGGTACGGATACGCAGTATTTT. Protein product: CASSSGGTDTQYF. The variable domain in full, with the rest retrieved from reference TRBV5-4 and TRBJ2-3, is ETGVTQSPTHLIKTRGQQVTLRCSSQSGHNTVSWYQQALGQGPQFIFQYYREEENGRGNFPPRFSGLQFPNYSSELNVNALELDDSALYLCASSSGGTDTQYFGPGTRLTVL.

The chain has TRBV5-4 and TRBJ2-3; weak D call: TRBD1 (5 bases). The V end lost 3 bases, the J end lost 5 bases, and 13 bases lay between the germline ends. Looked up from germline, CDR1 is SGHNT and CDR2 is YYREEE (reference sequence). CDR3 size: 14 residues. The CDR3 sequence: CASSSVTGIDTQYF. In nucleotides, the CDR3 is TGTGCCAGCAGCTCGGTTACAGGAATAGATACGCAGTATTTT.

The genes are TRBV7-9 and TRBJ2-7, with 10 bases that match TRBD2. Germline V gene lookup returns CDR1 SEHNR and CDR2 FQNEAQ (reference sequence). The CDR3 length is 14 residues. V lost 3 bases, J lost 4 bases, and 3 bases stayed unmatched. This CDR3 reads CASSFSGGRYEQYF. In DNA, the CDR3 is TGTGCCAGCAGCTTTAGCGGGGGGAGGTACGAGCAGTACTTC. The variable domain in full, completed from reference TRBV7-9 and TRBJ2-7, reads DTGVSQNPRHKITKRGQNVTFRCDPISEHNRLYWYRQTLGQGPEFLTYFQNEAQLEKSRLLSDRFSAERPKGSFSTLEIQRTEQGDSAMYLCASSFSGGRYEQYFGPGTRLTVT.

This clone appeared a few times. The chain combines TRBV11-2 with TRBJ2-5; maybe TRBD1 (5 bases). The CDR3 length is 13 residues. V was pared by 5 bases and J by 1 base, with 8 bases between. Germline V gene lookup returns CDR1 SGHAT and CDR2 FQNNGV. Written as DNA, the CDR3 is TGTGCCAGCAGCCCCAGGGTCCAAGAGACCCAGTACTTC. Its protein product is CASSPRVQETQYF. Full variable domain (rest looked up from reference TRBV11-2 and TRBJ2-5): EAGVAQSPRYKIIEKRQSVAFWCNPISGHATLYWYQQILGQGPKLLIQFQNNGVVDDSQLPKDRFSAERLKGVDSTLKIQPAKLEDSAVYLCASSPRVQETQYFGPGTRLLVL.

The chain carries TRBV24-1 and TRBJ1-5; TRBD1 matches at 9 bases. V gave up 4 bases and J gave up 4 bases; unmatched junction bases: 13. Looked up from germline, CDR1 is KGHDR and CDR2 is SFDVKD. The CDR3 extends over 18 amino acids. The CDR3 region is CATSEICTGGARNQPQHF. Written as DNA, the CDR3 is TGTGCCACCAGTGAAATTTGTACAGGGGGCGCGAGGAATCAGCCCCAGCATTTT.

DNA of the CDR3: TGTGCCAGCAGTGGTCCTATGCGCTACAATGAGCAGTTCTTC. This sequence encodes CASSGPMRYNEQFF. This chain connects TRBV2 to TRBJ2-1; D is unclear. Trimming took 4 bases from V and 3 from J, leaving 10 bases between them. The CDR3 is made up of 14 amino acids. Germline V gives CDR1 SNHLY, CDR2 FYNNEI.

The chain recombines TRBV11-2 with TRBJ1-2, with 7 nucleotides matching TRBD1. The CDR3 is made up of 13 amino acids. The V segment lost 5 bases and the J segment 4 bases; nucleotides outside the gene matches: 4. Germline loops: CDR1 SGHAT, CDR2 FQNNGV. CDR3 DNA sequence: TGTGCCAGCAGCCAAGGGGGCGGCTATGGCTACACCTTC. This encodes CASSQGGGYGYTF. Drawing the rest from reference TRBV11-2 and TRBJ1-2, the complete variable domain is EAGVAQSPRYKIIEKRQSVAFWCNPISGHATLYWYQQILGQGPKLLIQFQNNGVVDDSQLPKDRFSAERLKGVDSTLKIQPAKLEDSAVYLCASSQGGGYGYTFGSGTRLTVV.

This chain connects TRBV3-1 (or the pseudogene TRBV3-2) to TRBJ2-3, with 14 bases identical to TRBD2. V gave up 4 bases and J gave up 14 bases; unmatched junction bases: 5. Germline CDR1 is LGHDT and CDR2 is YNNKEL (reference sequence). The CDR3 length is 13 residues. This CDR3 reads CASSPGTSGGLYF. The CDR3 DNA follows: TGTGCCAGCAGCCCCGGGACTAGCGGGGGATTGTATTTT.

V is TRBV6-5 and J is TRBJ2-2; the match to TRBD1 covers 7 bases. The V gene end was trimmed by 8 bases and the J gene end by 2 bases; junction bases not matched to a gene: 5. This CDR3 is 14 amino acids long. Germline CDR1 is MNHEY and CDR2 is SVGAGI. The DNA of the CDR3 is TGTGCCAGCCGAGGACAGGCTAACACCGGGGAGCTGTTTTTT. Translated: CASRGQANTGELFF.

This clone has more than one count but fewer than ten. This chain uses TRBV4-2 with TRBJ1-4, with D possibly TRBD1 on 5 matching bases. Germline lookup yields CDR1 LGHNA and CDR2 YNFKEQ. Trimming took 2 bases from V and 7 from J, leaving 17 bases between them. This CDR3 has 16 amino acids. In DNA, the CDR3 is TGTGCCAGCAGCCAATCGTACGGGGGATCGGGTGAAAAACTGTTTTTT. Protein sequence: CASSQSYGGSGEKLFF.